This T cell receptor (beta chain) was captured by sequencing in a study of post-analysis software for immune sequencing data. Prepared TCR beta cDNA libraries contained unique molecular identifiers. Using its own MiXCR run on the PCR reads, TCRdb lists one record per CDR3 protein. The sample shows some 700,000 distinct CDR3 sequences, around 60% of them seen only once. The CDR3 length is 15 residues. The V gene end was trimmed by 6 bases and the J gene end by 0 bases; junction bases not matched to a gene: 3. Germline CDR1 is MNHEY and CDR2 is SMNVEV (reference sequence). Regarding the study as a whole: By F measure, samples from a shared preparation batch strongly co-clustered. Elevated frequency relative to controls characterized 4 or 5 TRBV segments in patients, TRBV5-6, TRBV5-1 and TRBV20-1 among them. Relative to controls, patients with multiple sclerosis showed significantly lower normalized Chao1 diversity.

In its sample, this clonotype was seen a few times. Its antigen remains unknown. Material for sequencing was blood. The chain has TRBV27 and TRBJ2-7; 12 bases fit TRBD2. The receptor's source is a girl aged 2 to 9 with multiple sclerosis. CDR3 loop: CASRRTSGISYEQYF. DNA for the CDR3: TGTGCCAGCAGGCGGACTAGCGGGATCTCCTACGAGCAGTACTTC.